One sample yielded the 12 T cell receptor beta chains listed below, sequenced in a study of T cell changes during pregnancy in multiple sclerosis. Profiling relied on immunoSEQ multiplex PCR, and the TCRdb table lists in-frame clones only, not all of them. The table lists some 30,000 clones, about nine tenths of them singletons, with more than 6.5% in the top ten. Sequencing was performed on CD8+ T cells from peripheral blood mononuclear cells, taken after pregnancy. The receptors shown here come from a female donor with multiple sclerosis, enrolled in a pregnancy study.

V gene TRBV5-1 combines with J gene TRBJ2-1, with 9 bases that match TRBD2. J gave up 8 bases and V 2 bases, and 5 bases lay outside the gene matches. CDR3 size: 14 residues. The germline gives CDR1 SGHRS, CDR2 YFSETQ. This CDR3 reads CASSFGGRAHEQFF. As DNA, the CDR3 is TGCGCCAGCAGCTTTGGCGGGAGGGCCCATGAGCAGTTCTTC.

The CDR3 spells CASSLDRIGRGRKGTDTQYF. In nucleotides, the CDR3 is TGTGCCAGCAGCTTAGATAGGATCGGAAGGGGGCGAAAGGGCACAGATACGCAGTATTTT. The chain uses TRBV11-2 and TRBJ2-3; 7 bases agree with TRBD1. From germline, CDR1 is SGHAT and CDR2 FQNNGV. After removal of 0 bases from V and 1 base from J, the junction contained 16 bases not matched to a gene. The CDR3 is made up of 20 amino acids. Full variable domain (rest looked up from reference TRBV11-2 and TRBJ2-3): EAGVAQSPRYKIIEKRQSVAFWCNPISGHATLYWYQQILGQGPKLLIQFQNNGVVDDSQLPKDRFSAERLKGVDSTLKIQPAKLEDSAVYLCASSLDRIGRGRKGTDTQYFGPGTRLTVL.

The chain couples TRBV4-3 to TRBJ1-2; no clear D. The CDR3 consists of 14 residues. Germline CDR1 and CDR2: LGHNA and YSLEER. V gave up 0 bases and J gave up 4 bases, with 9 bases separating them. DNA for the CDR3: TGCGCCAGCAGCCAAGATAGAACCTTCTATGGCTACACCTTC. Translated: CASSQDRTFYGYTF.

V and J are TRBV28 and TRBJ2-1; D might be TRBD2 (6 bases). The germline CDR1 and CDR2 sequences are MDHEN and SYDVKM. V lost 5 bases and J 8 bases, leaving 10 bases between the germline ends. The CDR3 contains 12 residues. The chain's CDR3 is CASSRGGYEQFF. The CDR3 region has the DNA TGTGCCAGCAGTCGGGGAGGCTATGAGCAGTTCTTC.

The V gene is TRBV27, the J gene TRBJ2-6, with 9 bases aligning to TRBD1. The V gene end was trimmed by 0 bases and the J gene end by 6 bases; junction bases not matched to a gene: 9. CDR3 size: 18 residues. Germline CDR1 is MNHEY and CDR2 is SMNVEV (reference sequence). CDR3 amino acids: CASSLSGQGPPSANVLTF. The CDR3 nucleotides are TGTGCCAGCAGTTTATCGGGACAGGGCCCCCCTTCGGCCAACGTCCTGACTTTC.

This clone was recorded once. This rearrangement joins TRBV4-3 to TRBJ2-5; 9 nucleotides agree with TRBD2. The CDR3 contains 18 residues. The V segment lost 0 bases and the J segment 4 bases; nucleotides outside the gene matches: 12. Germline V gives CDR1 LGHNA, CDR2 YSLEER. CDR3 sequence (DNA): TGCGCCAGCAGCCAAGATTACCCGAGCGGGAGGTCTGGAGAGACCCAGTACTTC. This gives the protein CASSQDYPSGRSGETQYF.

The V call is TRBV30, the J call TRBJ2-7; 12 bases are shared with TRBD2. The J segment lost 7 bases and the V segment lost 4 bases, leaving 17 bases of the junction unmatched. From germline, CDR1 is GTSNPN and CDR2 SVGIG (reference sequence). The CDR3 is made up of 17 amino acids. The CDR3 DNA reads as TGTGCCTGGACCCTACCCGGACTAGCGGGAAGGGATTTGGAGCAGTACTTC. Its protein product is CAWTLPGLAGRDLEQYF.

CDR3 nucleotides: TGCAGCGTTGAAGTGTCAGACTTTAACAATGAGCAGTTCTTC. Its protein is CSVEVSDFNNEQFF. The chain employs TRBV29-1 and TRBJ2-1; no definite D call. V lost 1 base and J lost 5, with 12 bases in between. There are 14 residues in the CDR3. Germline values: CDR1 SQVTM, CDR2 ANQGSEA.

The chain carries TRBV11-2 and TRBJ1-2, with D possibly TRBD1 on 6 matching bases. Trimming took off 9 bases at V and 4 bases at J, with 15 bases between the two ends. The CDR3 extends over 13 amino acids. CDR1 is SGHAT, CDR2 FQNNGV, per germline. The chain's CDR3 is CASRGGEIYGYTF. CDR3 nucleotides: TGTGCCAGTAGGGGGGGTGAGATCTATGGCTACACCTTC.

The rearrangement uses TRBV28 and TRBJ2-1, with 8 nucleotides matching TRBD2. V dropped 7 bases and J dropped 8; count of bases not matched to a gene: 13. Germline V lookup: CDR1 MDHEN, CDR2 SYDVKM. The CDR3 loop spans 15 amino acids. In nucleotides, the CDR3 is TGTGCCAGCACCCTGGGGAGCGGGAGACCGTATGAGCAGTTCTTC. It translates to CASTLGSGRPYEQFF.

Written as DNA, the CDR3 is TGTGCCAGCTCGACCTCCCAGGGGAGACAACAAACTGAAGCTTTCTTT. It specifies CASSTSQGRQQTEAFF. The rearrangement joins TRBV18 to TRBJ1-1, with a possible D match to TRBD1 (6 bases). The V end was cut by 6 bases, the J end by 5 bases, with 22 bases between. CDR1 is KGHSH and CDR2 is LQKENI in the germline V gene. This CDR3 contains 16 residues.

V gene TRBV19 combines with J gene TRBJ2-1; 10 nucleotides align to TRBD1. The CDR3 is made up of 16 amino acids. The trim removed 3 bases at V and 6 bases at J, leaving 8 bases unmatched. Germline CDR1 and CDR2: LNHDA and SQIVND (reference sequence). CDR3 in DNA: TGTGCCAGTAGTATCGACTTAGGGACAGGGGTCAATGAGCAGTTCTTC. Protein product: CASSIDLGTGVNEQFF.